Listed below are T cell receptor beta chains from one sample, sequenced in a study of cytomegalovirus exposure and HLA in healthy donors. TCRdb's copy holds only in-frame clones and misses some; the assay was immunoSEQ multiplex PCR. The table includes 160,000 or so clones, 81% detected once. Sequencing input: PBMCs. The receptors were gathered from a woman aged 18-29 years in good health and CMV-seropositive. Each CDR3 is given with its conserved first and last residue. A D gene is named only where the DNA matches it firmly. Some rows have no size entry. The others give once, few or many, or a class for an expanded clone.

NA,NA,TRBJ1-1,TRBV7-8,TGTGCCAGCAGCTTGGGCAGGGCCACTGAAGCTTTCTTT,CASSLGRATEAFF
NA,NA,TRBJ2-5,TRBV11-2,TGTGCCTCGCGACTAGGAGAGACCCAGTACTTC,CASRLGETQYF
NA,NA,TRBJ1-6,TRBV10-3,TGTGCCATCAGTGAGTCGGGGGCAGGTCGGGGCGCACGGTCACCCCTCCACTTT,CAISESGAGRGARSPLHF
NA,NA,TRBJ1-1,TRBV30,TGTGCCTGGACCGGGACAATGAACACTGAAGCTTTCTTT,CAWTGTMNTEAFF
NA,TRBD1,TRBJ1-1,TRBV7-2,TGTGCCAGCAGCCAAGGGGGCGGTCACACTGAAGCTTTCTTT,CASSQGGGHTEAFF
NA,NA,TRBJ1-6,TRBV7-9,TGTGCCAGCAGCTCGGTAGGGGCACCCCTCCACTTT,CASSSVGAPLHF
NA,TRBD2,TRBJ2-1,TRBV7-2,TGTGCCAGCAGCTTCCGAAGACTAGCGGGGGACAATGAGCAGTTCTTC,CASSFRRLAGDNEQFF
few,NA,TRBJ1-1,TRBV4-3,TGCGCCAGCAGCCACTCCGCTTTCTTT,CASSHSAFF
NA,TRBD1,TRBJ2-3,TRBV15,TGTGCCACCACTCAGGGGGCTTACACAGATACGCAGTATTTT,CATTQGAYTDTQYF
NA,NA,TRBJ2-7,TRBV2,TGTGCCAGTCTGCCCGAGCCACCGGTCCTGTCCTACGAGCAGTACTTC,CASLPEPPVLSYEQYF
few,NA,TRBJ1-1,TRBV5-1,TGCGCCAGCAGCTTCGCTAGTAACACTGAAGCTTTCTTT,CASSFASNTEAFF